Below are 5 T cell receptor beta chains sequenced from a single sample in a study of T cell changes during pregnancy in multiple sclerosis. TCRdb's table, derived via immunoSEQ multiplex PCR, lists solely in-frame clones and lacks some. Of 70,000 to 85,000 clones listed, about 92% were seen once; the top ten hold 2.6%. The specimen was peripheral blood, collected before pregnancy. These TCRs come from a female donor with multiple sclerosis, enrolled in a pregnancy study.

The CDR3 DNA reads TGTGCCAGCAGTCCCGGGACAGGGGGAACACAGCCCCAGCATTTT. Encoded protein: CASSPGTGGTQPQHF. V is TRBV27 and J is TRBJ1-5; TRBD1 agrees at 11 bases. The CDR3 contains 15 residues. J lost 7 bases, V lost 5 bases, and 7 bases had no gene match. CDR1 and CDR2 from the germline V gene are MNHEY and SMNVEV (reference sequence).

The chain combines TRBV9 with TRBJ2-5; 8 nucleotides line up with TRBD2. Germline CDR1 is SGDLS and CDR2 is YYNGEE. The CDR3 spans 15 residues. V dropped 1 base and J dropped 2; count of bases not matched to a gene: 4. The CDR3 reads CASSVSAGGQETQYF. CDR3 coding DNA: TGTGCCAGCAGCGTAAGTGCGGGAGGACAAGAGACCCAGTACTTC. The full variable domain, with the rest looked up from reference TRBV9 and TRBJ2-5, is DSGVTQTPKHLITATGQRVTLRCSPRSGDLSVYWYQQSLDQGLQFLIQYYNGEERAKGNILERFSAQQFPDLHSELNLSSLELGDSALYFCASSVSAGGQETQYFGPGTRLLVL.

The CDR3 sequence is CASRRSGNTIYF. In DNA, the CDR3 is TGTGCCAGCAGGCGCTCTGGAAACACCATATATTTT. The gene calls are TRBV6-1 and TRBJ1-3; D remains unclear. The V gene lost 6 bases and the J gene lost 0 bases, with 3 bases spanning the gap. The CDR3 is 12 amino acids. Germline V gene lookup returns CDR1 MNHNS and CDR2 SASEGT.

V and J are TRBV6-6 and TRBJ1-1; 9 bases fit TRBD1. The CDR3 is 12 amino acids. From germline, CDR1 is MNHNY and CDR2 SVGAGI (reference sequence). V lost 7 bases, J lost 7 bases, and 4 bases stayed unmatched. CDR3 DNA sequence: TGTGCCAGCAACGGACAGGGGCATGAAGCTTTCTTT. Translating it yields CASNGQGHEAFF.

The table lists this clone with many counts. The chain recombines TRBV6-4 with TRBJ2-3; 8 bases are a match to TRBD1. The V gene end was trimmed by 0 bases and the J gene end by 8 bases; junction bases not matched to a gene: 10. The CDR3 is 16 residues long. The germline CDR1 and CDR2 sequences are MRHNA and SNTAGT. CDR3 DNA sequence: TGTGCCAGCAGTGACTCGAACGGACAGGGATCGGGTACGCAGTATTTT. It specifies CASSDSNGQGSGTQYF.